This passage covers 27 T cell receptor beta chains from one sample sequenced in a study of T cells in localized non-small cell lung cancer. Produced via immunoSEQ multiplex PCR; TCRdb's table is partial and in-frame only. This table holds around 5,300 clones, about 35% found once. This specimen consisted of lung tumor tissue, obtained before any cancer treatment. The receptor source for this set is a female donor of 60 years or more with stage I lung adenocarcinoma.

This clone is classed as medium-sized. V and J are TRBV6-8 and TRBJ1-2, with 9 bases aligning to TRBD1. The CDR3 runs 14 residues. Germline V gene data show CDR1 as MNHGY and CDR2 as SAAAGT. Germline trimming cut 6 bases from V and 4 bases from J; bases unmatched to any gene: 6. The CDR3: CASSTGGAGYGYTF. As DNA, the CDR3 is TGTGCCAGCAGCACAGGGGGCGCTGGCTATGGCTACACCTTC.

This clone came up a few times. The V and J genes are TRBV28 and TRBJ1-1; TRBD1 matches 8 bases. V gave up 10 bases and J gave up 3 bases; unmatched junction bases: 10. The CDR3 is 14 residues long. Germline CDR1 and CDR2: MDHEN and SYDVKM. The CDR3 DNA follows: TGTGCCATCCGTGGGACACAGGGGGACACTGAAGCTTTCTTT. Residues: CAIRGTQGDTEAFF.

This clone was counted a few times. The chain couples TRBV11-3 to TRBJ2-1, with a weak D call TRBD2 (5 bases). CDR3 length: 14 residues. CDR1 and CDR2 from the germline V gene are SGHNT and YENEEA. V was trimmed by 0 bases and J by 6 bases, leaving 9 bases between them. DNA for the CDR3: TGTGCCAGCAGCTTAGACCTAGAGGGCAATGAGCAGTTCTTC. It specifies CASSLDLEGNEQFF.

By its share, this clone is medium-sized. The chain couples TRBV11-3 to TRBJ1-1; D may be TRBD1 (6 bases). V lost 3 bases and J 4 bases, leaving 15 bases between the germline ends. Germline loops: CDR1 SGHNT, CDR2 YENEEA. The CDR3 is 15 residues long. Written as DNA, the CDR3 is TGTGCCAGCAGCTTGGCCTATAACAGGGTCACTGAAGCTTTCTTT. This gives the protein CASSLAYNRVTEAFF.

The CDR3 nucleotides are TGCGCCAGCAGCTTGGGGGCGGATTACTACGAGCAGTACTTC. Its translation is CASSLGADYYEQYF. V and J are TRBV5-1 and TRBJ2-7; D is unresolved. The germline V gene has CDR1 SGHRS and CDR2 YFSETQ. The length of the CDR3 is 14 residues. Trimming removed 0 bases at V and 3 bases at J, with 10 bases between.

The rearrangement links TRBV6-8 to TRBJ2-2, with 8 positions matching TRBD1. The CDR3 runs 15 residues. CDR1 and CDR2 (germline): MNHGY, SAAAGT. V shed 6 bases, J shed 4 bases, and the junction held 7 bases outside the gene matches. This CDR3 is CASSPTDRVTGELFF. CDR3 in DNA: TGTGCCAGCAGCCCGACGGACAGGGTCACCGGGGAGCTGTTTTTT.

The V call is TRBV28, the J call TRBJ1-6, with D possibly being TRBD1 (6 bases). V lost 6 bases to trimming and J lost 6 bases, with 9 bases between them. Germline V gives CDR1 MDHEN, CDR2 SYDVKM. This CDR3 spans 13 amino acids. This CDR3 is CASRPRGNSPLHF. In nucleotides, the CDR3 is TGTGCCAGCAGACCCAGGGGTAATTCACCCCTCCACTTT.

The rearrangement joins TRBV19 to TRBJ2-3, with D possibly being TRBD2 (6 bases). Between the trimmed V and J ends, which lost 3 bases and 0 bases, there was a span of 7 bases. Germline V gene sequence: CDR1 LNHDA, CDR2 SQIVND (reference sequence). The CDR3 contains 14 residues. The CDR3 is CASSMTRSTDTQYF. The CDR3 region has the DNA TGTGCCAGTAGTATGACTAGGAGCACAGATACGCAGTATTTT.

This clone was seen a few times. The chain joins TRBV18 to TRBJ1-1; D is unclear. Per the germline V gene, CDR1 is KGHSH and CDR2 is LQKENI. V lost 5 bases and J lost 0, with 7 bases in between. This CDR3 is 13 amino acids long. The CDR3 sequence: CASSESLNTEAFF. CDR3 sequence (DNA): TGTGCCAGCTCAGAATCCTTGAACACTGAAGCTTTCTTT.

The chain links TRBV11-3 to TRBJ2-1, with 10 positions matching TRBD2. This CDR3 is 14 amino acids long. The ends lost 5 bases at V and 6 bases at J; junction bases unmatched: 4. The germline V gene encodes CDR1 SGHNT and CDR2 YENEEA. DNA for the CDR3: TGTGCCAGCAGCCCAGCGGGGGGGCGCAATGAGCAGTTCTTC. Its translation is CASSPAGGRNEQFF.

CDR3 sequence: CASRPLQGNTEAFF. DNA of the CDR3: TGTGCCAGCAGGCCTCTCCAGGGTAACACTGAAGCTTTCTTT. The chain recombines TRBV28 with TRBJ1-1, with a tentative D call TRBD1 (5 bases). The V end was cut by 6 bases, the J end by 2 bases, with 13 bases between. Per the germline V gene, CDR1 is MDHEN and CDR2 is SYDVKM. The CDR3 is made up of 14 amino acids.

The V call is TRBV30, the J call TRBJ1-1, with D tentatively TRBD1 (5 bases). With 3 bases removed from V and 2 bases from J, the gap between germline ends came to 10 bases. CDR3 length equals 13 residues. CDR1 GTSNPN and CDR2 SVGIG come from the germline V gene (reference sequence). This CDR3 is CAWSRDGNTEAFF. The CDR3 DNA reads as TGTGCCTGGAGCCGGGACGGAAACACTGAAGCTTTCTTT. Filled out from reference TRBV30 and TRBJ1-1, the complete variable domain reads SQTIHQWPATLVQPVGSPLSLECTVEGTSNPNLYWYRQAAGRGLQLLFYSVGIGQISSEVPQNLSASRPQDRQFILSSKKLLLSDSGFYLCAWSRDGNTEAFFGQGTRLTVV.

This clone appeared a few times. The rearrangement joins TRBV15 to TRBJ1-6; possibly TRBD1 for D (6 bases). With 0 bases removed from V and 6 bases from J, the gap between germline ends came to 12 bases. CDR1 and CDR2 (germline): LNHNV, YYDKDF (reference sequence). CDR3 length: 16 residues. DNA for the CDR3: TGTGCCACCAGCAGAGATCGGGGGACACCTAATTCACCCCTCCACTTT. Amino acids: CATSRDRGTPNSPLHF. Based on the CDR3 plus reference TRBV15 and TRBJ1-6, the full variable domain is DAMVIQNPRYQVTQFGKPVTLSCSQTLNHNVMYWYQQKSSQAPKLLFHYYDKDFNNEADTPDNFQSRRPNTSFCFLDIRSPGLGDTAMYLCATSRDRGTPNSPLHFGNGTRLTVT.

This chain uses TRBV19 with TRBJ2-6; 7 nucleotides agree with TRBD1. The CDR3 sequence is 15 residues long. Per germline, CDR1 LNHDA and CDR2 SQIVND (reference sequence). V was pared by 7 bases and J by 3 bases, with 6 bases of the junction left unmatched. The CDR3 DNA reads TGTGCCAGTACGACAGGGCCCGGTGGGGCCAACGTCCTGACTTTC. Translated: CASTTGPGGANVLTF.

This clone qualifies as medium-sized (0.01 to 0.1%). The chain recombines TRBV11-3 with TRBJ2-7, with TRBD1 matching over 7 bases. Germline CDR1 reads SGHNT; CDR2 reads YENEEA. Trimming at V came to 1 base and at J to 4 bases, leaving 7 bases not matched to a gene. The CDR3 has 15 residues. The DNA of the CDR3 is TGTGCCAGCAGCTTAGGCGTACAGGGGAGATACGAGCAGTACTTC. It is translated as CASSLGVQGRYEQYF.

The chain combines TRBV10-2 with TRBJ2-2, with a tentative D call TRBD2 (6 bases). This CDR3 region has 16 residues. V dropped 6 bases and J dropped 6 bases, with 20 bases sitting between them. From germline, CDR1 is WSHSY and CDR2 SAAADI. CDR3 sequence reads: CASRSSGGAGSGELFF. The CDR3 nucleotides are TGCGCCAGCAGAAGCTCTGGAGGGGCCGGGTCCGGGGAGCTGTTTTTT.

A few counts support this clone. The chain has TRBV19 and TRBJ2-2; the match to TRBD2 covers 9 bases. CDR3 size: 14 residues. CDR1 and CDR2 from the germline V gene are LNHDA and SQIVND (reference sequence). The V segment lost 8 bases and the J segment 1 base; nucleotides outside the gene matches: 2. The DNA of the CDR3 is TGTGCCAGTTTACTAGCGGGGAACACCGGGGAGCTGTTTTTT. Its protein is CASLLAGNTGELFF. The entire variable domain, with the rest obtained from reference TRBV19 and TRBJ2-2, is as follows: DGGITQSPKYLFRKEGQNVTLSCEQNLNHDAMYWYRQDPGQGLRLIYYSQIVNDFQKGDIAEGYSVSREKKESFPLTVTSAQKNPTAFYLCASLLAGNTGELFFGEGSRLTVL.

The J gene is TRBJ2-5, the V gene TRBV5-1, with 7 bases identical to TRBD1. The CDR3 is 15 amino acids. Germline assignment: CDR1 SGHRS and CDR2 YFSETQ. Unmatched junction bases numbered 7, after V lost 4 bases and J lost 1 base. The CDR3 DNA reads TGCGCCAGCAGCCCTGGGACAGCCTTCCAAGAGACCCAGTACTTC. This encodes CASSPGTAFQETQYF.

This clone has a handful of counts. The V gene is TRBV7-5, the J gene TRBJ1-5. TRBV7-5 is recorded as a pseudogene. CDR3 length: 14 amino acids. The CDR3 sequence: CASSFGTRDQPQHF. The CDR3 DNA reads as TGTGCCAGCAGCTTTGGGACTAGGGATCAGCCCCAGCATTTT.

This clone was seen just once. This chain uses TRBV19 with TRBJ1-2; D is perhaps TRBD1 (6 bases). The V gene lost 7 bases and the J gene lost 6 bases, with 21 bases spanning the gap. There are 15 residues in the CDR3. Per germline, CDR1 LNHDA and CDR2 SQIVND (reference sequence). DNA of the CDR3: TGTGCCAGTACCACGAGCTACCCAGGGGTGGATGGCTACACCTTC. It codes for CASTTSYPGVDGYTF. The full variable domain, its missing parts supplied by reference TRBV19 and TRBJ1-2, is DGGITQSPKYLFRKEGQNVTLSCEQNLNHDAMYWYRQDPGQGLRLIYYSQIVNDFQKGDIAEGYSVSREKKESFPLTVTSAQKNPTAFYLCASTTSYPGVDGYTFGSGTRLTVV.

This clone was counted between two and nine times. The J gene is TRBJ1-2, the V gene TRBV14; 7 nucleotides agree with TRBD1. With 4 bases clipped from V and 4 bases from J, the junction kept 3 bases outside the gene matches. CDR1 SGHDN and CDR2 FVKESK come from the germline V gene. The CDR3 covers 13 residues. DNA for the CDR3: TGTGCCAGCAGCCGGGACAGTGTCTATGGCTACACCTTC. It codes for CASSRDSVYGYTF.

This sequence joins TRBV11-3 and TRBJ1-1; a possible D gene is TRBD1 (5 bases). V lost 3 bases to trimming and J lost 1 base, with 15 bases between them. CDR1 is SGHNT and CDR2 is YENEEA in the germline V gene. The CDR3 is 16 amino acids. In DNA form, the CDR3 reads TGTGCCAGCAGCTTGGATTTCGGCAGGGAGAACACTGAAGCTTTCTTT. The encoded protein is CASSLDFGRENTEAFF.

As regards this clone: An end of the junction does not agree with germline; a read error may underlie this. V is TRBV18 and J is TRBJ2-1, with TRBD2 matching over 7 bases. CDR1 and CDR2 from the germline V gene are KGHSH and LQKENI. The CDR3 is 15 residues long. The CDR3, as DNA: TGTGCCAGCTCCCCACGGGGGGTAAGCTACAATGAGCAGTTCTTC. Protein product: CASSPRGVSYNEQFF.

This clone was picked up a small number of times. The CDR3 nucleotides are TGTGCCAGCAGGTTAAGCACAGATACGCAGTATTTT. Translation gives CASRLSTDTQYF. The V and J genes are TRBV28 and TRBJ2-3; D remains unclear. The CDR3 has 12 residues. The germline V gene encodes CDR1 MDHEN and CDR2 SYDVKM. Trimming took 6 bases from V and 0 from J, leaving 4 bases between them.

The chain carries TRBV18 and TRBJ1-2, with TRBD1 identical over 7 bases. Germline trimming cut 2 bases from V and 0 bases from J; bases unmatched to any gene: 3. Germline V CDR1 and CDR2: KGHSH, LQKENI. This CDR3 contains 15 residues. CDR3 bases: TGTGCCAGCTCACCAGGGACAGACGCTAACTATGGCTACACCTTC. Its protein product is CASSPGTDANYGYTF.

This clone was seen more than once but under ten times. V gene TRBV19 combines with J gene TRBJ2-7, with 8 nucleotides matching TRBD1. Germline-derived CDR1 and CDR2 are LNHDA and SQIVND (reference sequence). V trimming: 4 bases; J trimming: 0 bases; junction bases outside the gene matches: 5. The CDR3 covers 15 residues. CDR3 DNA sequence: TGTGCCAGTAGTAACCAGGGGGCGTCCTCCTACGAGCAGTACTTC. This codes for CASSNQGASSYEQYF.

V and J are TRBV30 and TRBJ1-1, with TRBD1 matching over 9 bases. CDR3 size: 16 residues. Germline assignment: CDR1 GTSNPN and CDR2 SVGIG (reference sequence). With 3 bases clipped from V and 2 bases from J, the junction kept 10 bases outside the gene matches. CDR3 bases: TGTGCCTGGAGGAATCAGCCGGGACAGGGAAACACTGAAGCTTTCTTT. It yields the protein CAWRNQPGQGNTEAFF.